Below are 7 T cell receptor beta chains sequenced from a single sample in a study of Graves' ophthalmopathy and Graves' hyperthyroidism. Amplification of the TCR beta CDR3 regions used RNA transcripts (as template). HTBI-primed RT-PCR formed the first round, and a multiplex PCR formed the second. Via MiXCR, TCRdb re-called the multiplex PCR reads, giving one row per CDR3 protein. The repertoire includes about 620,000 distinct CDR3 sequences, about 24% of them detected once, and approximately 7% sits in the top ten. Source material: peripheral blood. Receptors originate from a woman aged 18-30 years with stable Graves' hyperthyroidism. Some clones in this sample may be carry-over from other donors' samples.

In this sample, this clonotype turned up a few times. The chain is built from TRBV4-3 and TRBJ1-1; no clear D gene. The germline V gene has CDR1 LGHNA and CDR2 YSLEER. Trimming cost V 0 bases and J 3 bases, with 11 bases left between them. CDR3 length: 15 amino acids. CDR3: CASSQESRSYTEAFF. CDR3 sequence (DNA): TGCGCCAGCAGCCAAGAATCAAGGTCTTACACTGAAGCTTTCTTT.

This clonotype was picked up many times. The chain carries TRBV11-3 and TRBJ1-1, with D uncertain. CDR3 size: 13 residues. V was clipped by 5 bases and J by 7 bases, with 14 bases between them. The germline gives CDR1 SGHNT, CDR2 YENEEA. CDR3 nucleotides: TGTGCCAGCAGCAATGGGGAGGGCCGTGAAGCTTTCTTT. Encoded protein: CASSNGEGREAFF.

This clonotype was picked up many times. The CDR3 coding sequence is TGCAGTGCTCGCCGGGACACCACTGTCGAGCAGTACTTC. This gives the protein CSARRDTTVEQYF. This chain connects TRBV20-1 to TRBJ2-7; perhaps TRBD1 as D (6 bases). CDR1 and CDR2 (germline): DFQATT, SNEGSKA (reference sequence). The germline V and J ends were trimmed by 5 bases and 6 bases, with 17 bases remaining between them. This CDR3 is built from 13 residues.

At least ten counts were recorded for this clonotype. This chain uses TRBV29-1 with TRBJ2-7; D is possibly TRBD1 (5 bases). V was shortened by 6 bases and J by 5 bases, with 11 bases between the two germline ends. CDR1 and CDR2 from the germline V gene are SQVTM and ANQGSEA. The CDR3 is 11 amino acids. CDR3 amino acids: CSVAQGDEQYF. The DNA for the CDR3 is TGCAGCGTGGCCCAGGGCGACGAGCAGTACTTC.

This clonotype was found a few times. The CDR3 coding sequence is TGTGCCAGCAGTTTCACGGTGGGAGAGACCCAGTACTTC. It translates to CASSFTVGETQYF. The genes are TRBV12-3 or TRBV12-4 and TRBJ2-5, with D unresolved. The CDR3 totals 13 residues. Trimming pared 3 bases from V and 4 bases from J, leaving 9 bases between.

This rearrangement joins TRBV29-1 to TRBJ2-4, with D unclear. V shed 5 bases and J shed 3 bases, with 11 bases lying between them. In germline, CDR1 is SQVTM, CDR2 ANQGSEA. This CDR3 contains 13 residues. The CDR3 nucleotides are TGCAGCGTTTACAATCCCGACAAAAACATTCAGTACTTC. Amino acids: CSVYNPDKNIQYF.

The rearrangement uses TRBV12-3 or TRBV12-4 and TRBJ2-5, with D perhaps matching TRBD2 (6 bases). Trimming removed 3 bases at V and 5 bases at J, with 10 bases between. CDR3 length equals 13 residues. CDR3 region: CASSFTRGETQYF. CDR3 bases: TGTGCCAGCAGTTTTACCCGGGGGGAGACCCAGTACTTC.